This T cell receptor beta chain is drawn from a study of T cells in Graves' hyperthyroidism and ophthalmopathy. The V end lost 7 bases, the J end lost 5 bases, and 11 bases lay between the germline ends. The CDR3 is 13 amino acids. Germline lookup yields CDR1 SNHLY and CDR2 FYNNEI. Only a few counts were recorded for this clonotype. RNA transcripts were the template for amplifying TCR beta CDR3 regions. Researchers ran a first-round RT-PCR on the TCR CDR3 using the HTBI primer set. Each CDR3 protein gets one entry after TCRdb re-called the multiplex PCR reads with MiXCR. This sample has hundreds of thousands of distinct CDR3 sequences, with more than 15% found just once. The study included ophthalmopathy patients with Clinical Activity Score at least 3, NOSPECS grade at least 4 and duration under 3 months.

This TCR was sampled from a woman in her thirties or forties with Graves' ophthalmopathy. The chain has TRBV2 and TRBJ2-2; no reliable D call. Material for sequencing was blood. The CDR3 protein is CASTRGVTGELFF. CDR3 bases: TGTGCCAGCACCCGCGGTGTTACCGGGGAGCTGTTTTTT. The full variable domain, rest sourced from reference TRBV2 and TRBJ2-2, is EPEVTQTPSHQVTQMGQEVILRCVPISNHLYFYWYRQILGQKVEFLVSFYNNEISEKSEIFDDQFSVERPDGSNFTLKIRSTKLEDSAMYFCASTRGVTGELFFGEGSRLTVL.